Following are 30 T cell receptor beta chains from one sample sequenced in a study of PD-1 blockade in classical Hodgkin lymphoma. Time point: newly diagnosed, previously untreated cHL patient sample. Magnetic negative selection of thawed PBMCs was the method by which CD4+ T cells were purified. Clones were read by immunoSEQ multiplex PCR, and TCRdb kept only the in-frame ones, dropping some. The profile covers about 30,000 clones, with approximately 90% appearing a single time and roughly 1.2% taken by the ten largest. The sample comprised CD4+ T cells from blood. The receptors were sampled from a human donor with classical Hodgkin lymphoma.

V usage is TRBV2 and J usage is TRBJ2-2; D perhaps matches TRBD2 (6 bases). CDR1 is SNHLY, CDR2 FYNNEI, per germline. The CDR3 has 15 amino acids. The V end was cut by 4 bases, the J end by 2 bases, with 11 bases between. CDR3 bases: TGTGCCAGCAGTGCGGAGGGTTTCAACACCGGGGAGCTGTTTTTT. It codes for CASSAEGFNTGELFF.

The rearrangement joins TRBV7-9 to TRBJ1-1; 9 nucleotides align to TRBD1. Germline trimming cut 5 bases from V and 10 bases from J; bases unmatched to any gene: 8. Germline CDR1 SEHNR, CDR2 FQNEAQ (reference sequence). CDR3 length: 13 residues. In DNA form, the CDR3 reads TGTGCCAGCAGCCCGGGACAGGGAATAAGAGCTTTCTTT. The encoded protein is CASSPGQGIRAFF.

This chain uses TRBV5-1 with TRBJ1-2, with D perhaps matching TRBD1 (5 bases). The CDR3 has 13 amino acids. Germline CDR1 is SGHRS and CDR2 is YFSETQ. V was pared by 0 bases and J by 4 bases, with 7 bases between. As DNA, the CDR3 is TGCGCCAGCAGCTTGGAAGGGGCCTATGGCTACACCTTC. Encoded protein: CASSLEGAYGYTF.

J is TRBJ2-7 and V is TRBV18; 7 positions match TRBD1. This CDR3 has 15 residues. From germline, CDR1 is KGHSH and CDR2 LQKENI. V trimming: 5 bases; J trimming: 2 bases; junction bases outside the gene matches: 9. Here the CDR3 reads CASSSTRDRPYEQYV. The CDR3 DNA sequence: TGTGCCAGCTCATCCACAAGGGACAGACCCTACGAGCAGTACGTC.

J is TRBJ2-7 and V is TRBV5-6; D is possibly TRBD1 or TRBD2 (6 bases each). The V and J ends lost 3 bases and 3 bases respectively, with 19 bases between them. Germline lookup yields CDR1 SGHDT and CDR2 YYEEEE. This CDR3 has 16 amino acids. CDR3 sequence reads: CASSWGQPGAGYEQYF. CDR3 bases: TGTGCCAGCAGCTGGGGTCAGCCGGGGGCGGGCTACGAGCAGTACTTC.

V gene TRBV5-4 combines with J gene TRBJ2-5, with 7 bases fitting TRBD1. J gave up 3 bases and V 4 bases, and 6 bases lay outside the gene matches. Germline-derived CDR1 and CDR2 are SGHNT and YYREEE (reference sequence). There are 14 residues in the CDR3. The CDR3 DNA follows: TGTGCCAGCAGCAGACAGGGCTTCGAAGAGACCCAGTACTTC. Protein: CASSRQGFEETQYF.

The V and J genes are TRBV5-1 and TRBJ2-5; D may correspond to TRBD1 or TRBD2 (6 bases each). This CDR3 is 15 amino acids long. In germline, CDR1 is SGHRS, CDR2 YFSETQ. The ends were cut back, 0 bases at V and 3 bases at J, with 12 bases in the middle. CDR3 loop: CASSLDGGPEETQYF. The CDR3 DNA reads as TGCGCCAGCAGCTTGGACGGGGGCCCCGAAGAGACCCAGTACTTC.

The chain links TRBV19 to TRBJ2-1; D is ambiguous. The CDR3 has 14 amino acids. The germline V and J ends were trimmed by 5 bases and 8 bases, with 16 bases remaining between them. Germline assignment: CDR1 LNHDA and CDR2 SQIVND (reference sequence). The CDR3 nucleotides are TGTGCCAGTAGTGTAACCTTTACTCGGGATGAGCAGTTCTTC. Residues: CASSVTFTRDEQFF.

The rearrangement uses TRBV5-1 and TRBJ1-2, with D possibly matching TRBD1 (6 bases). CDR3 length: 13 amino acids. From germline, CDR1 is SGHRS and CDR2 YFSETQ. The V gene lost 4 bases and the J gene lost 10 bases, with 17 bases spanning the gap. CDR3 region: CASSAPGTPLYTF. In DNA, the CDR3 is TGCGCCAGCAGCGCACCTGGGACACCACTCTACACCTTC. The full variable domain, rest sourced from reference TRBV5-1 and TRBJ1-2, is KAGVTQTPRYLIKTRGQQVTLSCSPISGHRSVSWYQQTPGQGLQFLFEYFSETQRNKGNFPGRFSGRQFSNSRSEMNVSTLELGDSALYLCASSAPGTPLYTFGSGTRLTVV.

The V and J genes are TRBV19 and TRBJ1-2; TRBD1 matches at 10 bases. Germline assignment: CDR1 LNHDA and CDR2 SQIVND (reference sequence). The CDR3 sequence is 17 residues long. The ends lost 4 bases at V and 4 bases at J; junction bases unmatched: 12. The CDR3 spells CASSTTGTGARGYGYTF. The DNA of the CDR3 is TGTGCCAGTAGTACAACCGGGACAGGGGCACGTGGCTATGGCTACACCTTC.

The J gene is TRBJ1-1, the V gene TRBV27; the D gene is possibly TRBD1 (6 bases). CDR3 length: 14 amino acids. In germline, CDR1 is MNHEY, CDR2 SMNVEV (reference sequence). Between the trimmed V and J ends, which lost 5 bases and 0 bases, there was a span of 10 bases. In DNA form, the CDR3 reads TGTGCCAGCAGTCTACAGGGAATGAACACTGAAGCTTTCTTT. Amino acid sequence: CASSLQGMNTEAFF.

The genes are TRBV4-2 and TRBJ2-1; 15 nucleotides line up with TRBD2. Per the germline V gene, CDR1 is LGHNA and CDR2 is YNFKEQ. The CDR3 totals 16 residues. Trimming at V came to 3 bases and at J to 8 bases, leaving 5 bases not matched to a gene. The CDR3 nucleotides read TGTGCCAGCAGCCATTCGGGACTAGCGGGAGGCGATGAGCAGTTCTTC. Translation gives CASSHSGLAGGDEQFF.

The chain is built from TRBV5-1 and TRBJ2-1; TRBD2 aligns across 8 bases. This CDR3 region has 18 residues. Germline assignment: CDR1 SGHRS and CDR2 YFSETQ. V lost 4 bases and J lost 2; bases outside the gene matches: 14. CDR3 amino acids: CASSAPTFGLAAYNEQFF. Here the CDR3 DNA reads TGCGCCAGCAGCGCCCCTACGTTTGGACTAGCAGCCTACAATGAGCAGTTCTTC.

The J gene is TRBJ1-2, the V gene TRBV27, with TRBD1 matching 8 bases. CDR1 MNHEY and CDR2 SMNVEV come from the germline V gene (reference sequence). The CDR3 spans 15 residues. J gave up 0 bases and V 5 bases, and 5 bases lay outside the gene matches. The CDR3 sequence: CASSAQGAPNYGYTF. The CDR3 region has the DNA TGTGCCAGCAGTGCTCAGGGGGCTCCTAACTATGGCTACACCTTC.

This clone was seen a handful of times. The chain is built from TRBV5-5 and TRBJ1-2; weak D call: TRBD1 (6 bases). The length of the CDR3 is 17 residues. Germline CDR1 is SGHKS and CDR2 is YYEKEE (reference sequence). Trimming left V 0 bases short and J 6 bases short, with 21 bases between. The CDR3 DNA is TGTGCCAGCAGCTTGGGGATTTTAAGGGGGAATTCGGATGGCTACACCTTC. Translation gives CASSLGILRGNSDGYTF. Drawing the rest from reference TRBV5-5 and TRBJ1-2, the complete variable domain is DAGVTQSPTHLIKTRGQQVTLRCSPISGHKSVSWYQQVLGQGPQFIFQYYEKEERGRGNFPDRFSARQFPNYSSELNVNALLLGDSALYLCASSLGILRGNSDGYTFGSGTRLTVV.

The rearrangement links TRBV5-1 to TRBJ2-3, with 8 bases matching TRBD2. V lost 3 bases to trimming and J lost 4 bases; unmatched junction nucleotides: 10. Germline values: CDR1 SGHRS, CDR2 YFSETQ. CDR3 length: 16 amino acids. The CDR3 region is CASSSRAGVSADTQYF. DNA of the CDR3: TGCGCCAGCAGCTCCAGAGCGGGAGTATCAGCAGATACGCAGTATTTT.

The chain links TRBV5-1 to TRBJ2-3, with 10 nucleotides matching TRBD1. CDR1 and CDR2 (germline): SGHRS, YFSETQ. V dropped 3 bases and J dropped 3; count of bases not matched to a gene: 13. The CDR3 runs 18 residues. The chain's CDR3 is CASSSGGGTGDPTDTQYF. The CDR3, as DNA: TGCGCCAGCAGCTCTGGGGGCGGGACAGGGGACCCGACAGATACGCAGTATTTT.

V gene TRBV10-1 combines with J gene TRBJ1-5; possibly TRBD1 for D (5 bases). There are 16 residues in the CDR3. Trimming removed 7 bases from V and 5 bases from J, with 21 bases in between. Germline V gene lookup returns CDR1 WNHNN and CDR2 SYGVQD (reference sequence). In nucleotides, the CDR3 is TGCGCCAGCATAGCAGGGCCCCCGACTCTCGATCAGCCCCAGCATTTT. Amino acids: CASIAGPPTLDQPQHF.

The chain combines TRBV28 with TRBJ2-7; D is uncertain. Trimming took off 7 bases at V and 2 bases at J, with 6 bases between the two ends. CDR1 is MDHEN and CDR2 is SYDVKM in the germline V gene. The CDR3 extends over 11 amino acids. CDR3 residues: CASIATYEQYF. CDR3 bases: TGTGCCAGCATAGCCACCTACGAGCAGTACTTC.

The chain couples TRBV29-1 to TRBJ1-1, with D possibly matching TRBD1 (6 bases). V was cut by 7 bases and J by 0 bases, with 18 bases left in between. The CDR3 has 15 amino acids. CDR1 is SQVTM and CDR2 is ANQGSEA in the germline V gene. This CDR3 reads CSAAQGWGMNTEAFF. As DNA, the CDR3 is TGCAGCGCTGCACAGGGTTGGGGCATGAACACTGAAGCTTTCTTT.

This chain joins TRBV5-1 and TRBJ2-3; TRBD2 agrees at 9 bases. Germline assignment: CDR1 SGHRS and CDR2 YFSETQ. V shed 1 base and J 4 bases; nucleotides not matched to a gene: 10. CDR3 length equals 17 residues. The CDR3 spells CASSLILSGSGADTQYF. In DNA form, the CDR3 reads TGCGCCAGCAGCTTGATCCTTAGCGGGAGTGGCGCAGATACGCAGTATTTT.

This clone was seen more than once but under ten times. This chain uses TRBV9 with TRBJ2-1; either TRBD1 or TRBD2 may fit D (5 bases each). Germline V CDR1 and CDR2: SGDLS, YYNGEE. V lost 2 bases to trimming and J lost 7 bases, with 13 bases between them. This CDR3 has 14 amino acids. This chain's CDR3 is CASSVGTLFNEQFF. The CDR3 DNA is TGTGCCAGCAGCGTCGGGACCCTTTTTAATGAGCAGTTCTTC.

This sequence joins TRBV7-9 and TRBJ2-1; TRBD2 matches at 9 bases. The J segment lost 4 bases and the V segment lost 6 bases, leaving 10 bases of the junction unmatched. This CDR3 has 16 residues. Germline V lookup: CDR1 SEHNR, CDR2 FQNEAQ (reference sequence). The chain's CDR3 is CASSPIAGELYNEQFF. For the CDR3, the DNA is TGTGCCAGCAGTCCGATAGCGGGAGAGTTATACAATGAGCAGTTCTTC.

This CDR3 reads CASSMSRDQPQHF. DNA for the CDR3: TGTGCCAGTAGTATGTCGCGGGATCAGCCCCAGCATTTT. The chain has TRBV19 and TRBJ1-5, with no clear D. CDR1 is LNHDA, CDR2 SQIVND, per germline (reference sequence). The CDR3 has 13 amino acids. V dropped 3 bases and J dropped 5 bases, with 8 bases sitting between them.

The rearrangement links TRBV5-1 to TRBJ2-5, with 8 bases fitting TRBD1. CDR3 length equals 17 residues. V was pared by 4 bases and J by 4 bases, with 15 bases of the junction left unmatched. Germline V gene sequence: CDR1 SGHRS, CDR2 YFSETQ. CDR3 in amino acids: CASSAGQGVLSRETQYF. In nucleotides, the CDR3 is TGCGCCAGCAGCGCCGGACAGGGAGTTTTATCCCGAGAGACCCAGTACTTC.

This sequence joins TRBV30 and TRBJ1-2, with 9 nucleotides matching TRBD1. Germline assignment: CDR1 GTSNPN and CDR2 SVGIG (reference sequence). This CDR3 comprises 15 residues. The junction had 10 bases not matched to a gene; V was cut back by 4 bases and J by 4 bases. CDR3 in DNA: TGTGCCTGGAAAGCTGAGGGACAGGGAGTCTATGGCTACACCTTC. This translates into CAWKAEGQGVYGYTF. The full variable domain, with the rest looked up from reference TRBV30 and TRBJ1-2, is SQTIHQWPATLVQPVGSPLSLECTVEGTSNPNLYWYRQAAGRGLQLLFYSVGIGQISSEVPQNLSASRPQDRQFILSSKKLLLSDSGFYLCAWKAEGQGVYGYTFGSGTRLTVV.

The chain employs TRBV18 and TRBJ2-1, with TRBD2 matching over 7 bases. The germline V gene has CDR1 KGHSH and CDR2 LQKENI. With 3 bases clipped from V and 4 bases from J, the junction kept 0 bases outside the gene matches. This CDR3 comprises 13 residues. CDR3 protein: CASSPGLYNEQFF. The CDR3 nucleotides are TGTGCCAGCTCACCGGGACTATACAATGAGCAGTTCTTC.

The chain links TRBV30 to TRBJ2-1; D unresolved. Germline assignment: CDR1 GTSNPN and CDR2 SVGIG (reference sequence). This CDR3 comprises 15 residues. V lost 0 bases, J lost 4 bases, and 13 bases lay in between. The CDR3 DNA reads as TGTGCCTGGAGTGTACTGTGGGAAAGATACAATGAGCAGTTCTTC. It yields the protein CAWSVLWERYNEQFF. The complete variable domain, with remaining parts taken from reference TRBV30 and TRBJ2-1, reads SQTIHQWPATLVQPVGSPLSLECTVEGTSNPNLYWYRQAAGRGLQLLFYSVGIGQISSEVPQNLSASRPQDRQFILSSKKLLLSDSGFYLCAWSVLWERYNEQFFGPGTRLTVL.

The rearrangement links TRBV7-3 to TRBJ2-1; TRBD2 is a possible D gene (6 bases). Germline V gives CDR1 SGHTA, CDR2 FQGTGA. The length of the CDR3 is 14 residues. Trimming removed 5 bases from V and 7 bases from J, with 15 bases in between. The CDR3 region is CASSPRGGRNEQFF. The CDR3 nucleotides read TGTGCCAGCAGCCCTCGTGGGGGGAGGAATGAGCAGTTCTTC.

The V gene is TRBV7-9, the J gene TRBJ2-5; no definite D call. Trimming shortened V by 5 bases and J by 2 bases, and 9 bases separated the two germline ends. This CDR3 spans 13 amino acids. Per germline, CDR1 SEHNR and CDR2 FQNEAQ (reference sequence). In DNA form, the CDR3 reads TGTGCCAGCAGCCCGAACAGTCAAGAGACCCAGTACTTC. This translates into CASSPNSQETQYF.